These 30 T cell receptor beta chains share one sample of origin, sequenced in a study of shared clonotypes between healthy human individuals. Some clones are missing from TCRdb's copy, which holds only in-frame ones; the method was immunoSEQ multiplex PCR. The sample holds a few million clones, over 85% seen once. The source material was naive CD4+ T cells sorted from blood. The subset here: CD45RA+ positively selected. These receptors originate from a man between 18 and 29 years old in good health.

V and J are TRBV2 and TRBJ1-2; TRBD1 aligns across 9 bases. The CDR3 has 16 amino acids. The ends lost 6 bases at V and 4 bases at J; junction bases unmatched: 12. CDR1 is SNHLY, CDR2 FYNNEI, per germline. The CDR3 spells CASRGQGGSIFYGYTF. The CDR3 region has the DNA TGTGCCAGCAGGGGACAGGGTGGATCAATTTTCTATGGCTACACCTTC.

Comments on this clone: At the DNA level, this CDR3 is encoded by other sequences in the same sample as well. The rearrangement uses TRBV5-4 and TRBJ1-2, with D possibly being TRBD1 (5 bases). This CDR3 is built from 13 residues. Germline V gives CDR1 SGHNT, CDR2 YYREEE (reference sequence). V shed 3 bases and J shed 2 bases, with 8 bases lying between them. DNA of the CDR3: TGTGCCAGCAGCTGGGGGGGGAACTATGGCTACACCTTC. The encoded protein is CASSWGGNYGYTF. The full variable domain, with the rest looked up from reference TRBV5-4 and TRBJ1-2, is ETGVTQSPTHLIKTRGQQVTLRCSSQSGHNTVSWYQQALGQGPQFIFQYYREEENGRGNFPPRFSGLQFPNYSSELNVNALELDDSALYLCASSWGGNYGYTFGSGTRLTVV.

A word on this clone: This specimen includes other DNA sequences encoding the same CDR3. The V and J genes are TRBV6-1 and TRBJ2-7, with D tentatively TRBD1 (5 bases). The CDR3 contains 13 residues. Trimming pared 4 bases from V and 0 bases from J, leaving 7 bases between. The germline V gene has CDR1 MNHNS and CDR2 SASEGT. CDR3 nucleotides: TGTGCCAGCAGTGGGGGCATCTCCTACGAGCAGTACTTC. This codes for CASSGGISYEQYF.

The chain is built from TRBV2 and TRBJ1-2; no reliable D call. Per germline, CDR1 SNHLY and CDR2 FYNNEI. Between the trimmed V and J ends, which lost 7 bases and 6 bases, there was a span of 21 bases. The CDR3 runs to 15 residues. CDR3 sequence: CASTISRASGDGYTF. CDR3 sequence (DNA): TGTGCCAGCACCATCAGCCGGGCGTCCGGGGATGGCTACACCTTC.

The chain couples TRBV5-1 to TRBJ2-3, with 8 bases matching TRBD2. Losses at the gene ends were 2 bases for V and 5 bases for J; bases not matched to a gene: 7. Looked up from germline, CDR1 is SGHRS and CDR2 is YFSETQ. This CDR3 is built from 15 residues. Here the CDR3 reads CASSLLAETGDTQYF. The CDR3 DNA reads as TGCGCCAGCAGCTTACTAGCGGAGACAGGAGATACGCAGTATTTT.

As concerns this clone: The sample carries other DNA sequences with the same CDR3. V usage is TRBV6-6 and J usage is TRBJ1-2, with 9 bases lining up with TRBD1. Losses at the gene ends were 0 bases for V and 4 bases for J; bases not matched to a gene: 0. This CDR3 region has 14 residues. Germline values: CDR1 MNHNY, CDR2 SVGAGI (reference sequence). For the CDR3, the DNA is TGTGCCAGCAGTTACTCGACAGGGGGCTATGGCTACACCTTC. Encoded protein: CASSYSTGGYGYTF.

J is TRBJ2-5 and V is TRBV7-6; TRBD2 matches at 7 bases. This CDR3 comprises 15 residues. Germline V lookup: CDR1 SGHVS, CDR2 FNYEAQ. V lost 4 bases and J lost 4; bases outside the gene matches: 9. This CDR3 is CASSSTGTTSETQYF. The DNA for the CDR3 is TGTGCCAGCAGCTCCACCGGGACTACCTCAGAGACCCAGTACTTC.

The genes are TRBV7-2 and TRBJ2-3; TRBD2 aligns across 7 bases. CDR1 SGHTA and CDR2 FQGNSA come from the germline V gene. Trimming at V came to 7 bases and at J to 3 bases, leaving 13 bases not matched to a gene. CDR3 length equals 16 residues. CDR3 sequence (DNA): TGTGCCAGCAAAAGAGGCCGGGAGGAGGGGACAGATACGCAGTATTTT. Its protein product is CASKRGREEGTDTQYF. Together with reference TRBV7-2 and TRBJ2-3, the CDR3 gives the full variable domain: GAGVSQSPSNKVTEKGKDVELRCDPISGHTALYWYRQSLGQGLEFLIYFQGNSAPDKSGLPSDRFSAERTGGSVSTLTIQRTQQEDSAVYLCASKRGREEGTDTQYFGPGTRLTVL.

The genes are TRBV7-9 and TRBJ2-3, with D possibly TRBD1 on 5 matching bases. The CDR3 length is 16 residues. CDR1 and CDR2 (germline): SEHNR, FQNEAQ (reference sequence). Trimming removed 1 base at V and 2 bases at J, with 13 bases between. The CDR3 DNA is TGTGCCAGCAGCTTAGTTCGGCAGGGATACACAGATACGCAGTATTTT. It is translated as CASSLVRQGYTDTQYF. The entire variable domain, with the rest obtained from reference TRBV7-9 and TRBJ2-3, is as follows: DTGVSQNPRHKITKRGQNVTFRCDPISEHNRLYWYRQTLGQGPEFLTYFQNEAQLEKSRLLSDRFSAERPKGSFSTLEIQRTEQGDSAMYLCASSLVRQGYTDTQYFGPGTRLTVL.

The gene calls are TRBV7-9 and TRBJ1-4; 10 bases fit TRBD1. Germline CDR1 and CDR2: SEHNR and FQNEAQ (reference sequence). The CDR3 runs to 14 residues. The V gene end was trimmed by 4 bases and the J gene end by 8 bases; junction bases not matched to a gene: 4. The CDR3 nucleotides read TGTGCCAGCAGCTGGGGGACAGGGGCCGAAAAACTGTTTTTT. Its translation: CASSWGTGAEKLFF.

The V gene is TRBV7-9, the J gene TRBJ1-2; D gene unclear. The CDR3 covers 11 residues. Germline V gene sequence: CDR1 SEHNR, CDR2 FQNEAQ (reference sequence). Trimming stripped 1 base from V and 6 bases from J, with 3 bases between. CDR3 DNA: TGTGCCAGCAGCTTAGGGGATGGCTACACCTTC. Residues: CASSLGDGYTF.

This chain links TRBV28 with TRBJ1-2; 7 bases agree with TRBD1. CDR1 is MDHEN and CDR2 is SYDVKM in the germline V gene. The ends lost 3 bases at V and 7 bases at J; junction bases unmatched: 8. This CDR3 region has 14 residues. The CDR3: CASSFKKGAGGYTF. In nucleotides, the CDR3 is TGTGCCAGCAGTTTTAAGAAGGGGGCCGGTGGCTACACCTTC.

The chain links TRBV6-1 to TRBJ2-4; 7 bases agree with TRBD1. V shed 8 bases, J shed 3 bases, and the junction held 4 bases outside the gene matches. This CDR3 is built from 13 residues. The V gene's germline CDR1 is MNHNS and CDR2 SASEGT. The CDR3 protein is CASQGVGKNIQYF. CDR3 DNA sequence: TGTGCCAGCCAGGGGGTCGGCAAAAACATTCAGTACTTC.

V is TRBV2 and J is TRBJ1-5; a weak D match, TRBD1 (5 bases). Germline V lookup: CDR1 SNHLY, CDR2 FYNNEI. Between the trimmed V and J ends, which lost 5 bases and 0 bases, there was a span of 11 bases. This CDR3 comprises 15 residues. This CDR3 is CASSFRQNSNQPQHF. In nucleotides, the CDR3 is TGTGCCAGCAGTTTCAGACAGAATAGCAATCAGCCCCAGCATTTT.

The chain has TRBV5-1 and TRBJ2-7; 10 bases match TRBD1. The V gene's germline CDR1 is SGHRS and CDR2 YFSETQ. Trimming at V came to 7 bases and at J to 2 bases, leaving 9 bases not matched to a gene. The CDR3 runs 15 residues. CDR3 sequence reads: CASGLTGGLTYEQYF. CDR3 coding DNA: TGCGCCAGCGGCCTGACAGGGGGCTTGACCTACGAGCAGTACTTC.

The rearrangement links TRBV6-6 to TRBJ2-7; TRBD1 might be the D (6 bases). Trimming removed 2 bases at V and 2 bases at J, with 10 bases between. Germline V gene lookup returns CDR1 MNHNY and CDR2 SVGAGI (reference sequence). The CDR3 is 14 amino acids. CDR3: CASSYKGVAYEQYF. CDR3 DNA: TGTGCCAGCAGTTACAAGGGGGTAGCCTACGAGCAGTACTTC.

V gene TRBV19 combines with J gene TRBJ1-6; 7 positions match TRBD1. The CDR3 consists of 19 residues. The junction had 19 bases not matched to a gene; V was cut back by 7 bases and J by 4 bases. The V gene's germline CDR1 is LNHDA and CDR2 SQIVND (reference sequence). In DNA form, the CDR3 reads TGTGCCAGTACCCCTGGCGTCACGACAGGGAAGAGATATAATTCACCCCTCCACTTT. Residues: CASTPGVTTGKRYNSPLHF.

The rearrangement links TRBV14 to TRBJ2-7, with 9 bases that match TRBD2. The CDR3 runs to 14 residues. Germline V CDR1 and CDR2: SGHDN, FVKESK. The J segment lost 5 bases and the V segment lost 2 bases, leaving 4 bases of the junction unmatched. The CDR3 region has the DNA TGTGCCAGCAGCCAACGACTAGCGGTGGACGAGCAGTACTTC. Translating gives CASSQRLAVDEQYF.

A word on this clone: The limits of the CDR3 on the DNA are not certain, so only TCRdb's listed CDR3 is given. The chain recombines TRBV9 with TRBJ2-1; the table's D gene call, TRBD1, was not cross checked with the DNA. CDR1 and CDR2 (germline): SGDLS, YYNGEE. The CDR3 adds up to 13 amino acids, both ends counted. The CDR3 here is CASSVADGTGSFF.

V gene TRBV27 combines with J gene TRBJ2-6, with TRBD1 matching 7 bases. The length of the CDR3 is 17 residues. V trimming: 8 bases; J trimming: 0 bases; junction bases outside the gene matches: 10. CDR1 is MNHEY, CDR2 SMNVEV, per germline (reference sequence). The CDR3 loop is CASGWDRTDSGANVLTF. The CDR3 DNA sequence: TGTGCCAGCGGCTGGGACAGAACTGACTCTGGGGCCAACGTCCTGACTTTC.

The rearrangement links TRBV29-1 to TRBJ2-1; D is uncertain. From germline, CDR1 is SQVTM and CDR2 ANQGSEA. With 7 bases removed from V and 4 bases from J, the gap between germline ends came to 17 bases. CDR3 size: 14 residues. The CDR3 DNA is TGCAGCGCCGATAAAACACCCGGATACAATGAGCAGTTCTTC. It is translated as CSADKTPGYNEQFF.

The chain is built from TRBV21-1 and TRBJ1-2; TRBD1 is the table's D call and was not checked against the DNA. TRBV21-1 corresponds to a pseudogene. The CDR3 is made up of 15 amino acids. CDR3 protein: CASSKDRAVGYGYTF. The DNA for the CDR3 is TGTGCCAGCAGCAAAGACAGGGCTGTTGGGTATGGCTACACCTTC.

The chain recombines TRBV11-2 with TRBJ2-3, with 8 bases identical to TRBD1. Germline trimming cut 6 bases from V and 1 base from J; bases unmatched to any gene: 9. CDR1 and CDR2 from the germline V gene are SGHAT and FQNNGV. This CDR3 is 16 amino acids long. The CDR3 DNA reads TGTGCCAGCAGTTCGGGTGGACAGGGAGGCACAGATACGCAGTATTTT. Its translation is CASSSGGQGGTDTQYF.

This sequence joins TRBV5-6 and TRBJ2-7, with 7 bases that match TRBD1. CDR3 length equals 13 residues. J lost 6 bases, V lost 3 bases, and 6 bases had no gene match. Looked up from germline, CDR1 is SGHDT and CDR2 is YYEEEE. CDR3 protein: CASSSPGQSEQYF. DNA of the CDR3: TGTGCCAGCAGCTCACCGGGACAGTCCGAGCAGTACTTC.

The chain combines TRBV7-2 with TRBJ2-3, with TRBD2 matching over 13 bases. V gave up 1 base and J gave up 5 bases; unmatched junction bases: 12. Germline V gene lookup returns CDR1 SGHTA and CDR2 FQGNSA. This CDR3 is 19 amino acids long. CDR3 loop: CASSLGALTSGGAKDTQYF. In DNA, the CDR3 is TGTGCCAGCAGCTTAGGGGCCCTTACTAGCGGGGGGGCGAAAGATACGCAGTATTTT.

V usage is TRBV2 and J usage is TRBJ1-2; TRBD1 matches 9 bases. The germline gives CDR1 SNHLY, CDR2 FYNNEI. Trimming at V came to 7 bases and at J to 8 bases, leaving 14 bases not matched to a gene. The CDR3 is 15 residues long. The CDR3 nucleotides read TGTGCCAGCACACTTCAGGGGGGGGACAGGGAAGGCTACACCTTC. It is translated as CASTLQGGDREGYTF.

This clone was seen just once. The V call is TRBV28, the J call TRBJ2-3; 8 nucleotides agree with TRBD2. This CDR3 spans 17 amino acids. Germline-derived CDR1 and CDR2 are MDHEN and SYDVKM. The ends lost 2 bases at V and 4 bases at J; junction bases unmatched: 11. CDR3 protein: CASSLRSSGWVADTQYF. The CDR3 DNA reads TGTGCCAGCAGTTTAAGGTCTAGCGGGTGGGTGGCAGATACGCAGTATTTT.

Turning to this clone: This same CDR3 is encoded by further DNA sequences in the sample. The chain employs TRBV5-1 and TRBJ2-5, with 9 bases that match TRBD1. This CDR3 contains 14 residues. The ends lost 3 bases at V and 3 bases at J; junction bases unmatched: 3. Germline loops: CDR1 SGHRS, CDR2 YFSETQ. The CDR3 DNA sequence: TGCGCCAGCAGCTCACGGACAGGGGAAGAGACCCAGTACTTC. Translating gives CASSSRTGEETQYF.

The CDR3 nucleotides read TGTGCCAGCAGCTCCCGGGACTACACAGATACGCAGTATTTT. Its protein is CASSSRDYTDTQYF. The rearrangement uses TRBV7-6 and TRBJ2-3, with 7 positions matching TRBD2. Losses at the gene ends were 4 bases for V and 2 bases for J; bases not matched to a gene: 3. The germline CDR1 and CDR2 sequences are SGHVS and FNYEAQ. The CDR3 is made up of 14 amino acids.

This rearrangement joins TRBV30 to TRBJ2-6; D is unclear. Germline CDR1 and CDR2: GTSNPN and SVGIG (reference sequence). V gave up 5 bases and J gave up 0 bases, with 14 bases separating them. The length of the CDR3 is 16 residues. CDR3 nucleotides: TGTGCCTGGGGACGGATTCTAAGCTCTGGGGCCAACGTCCTGACTTTC. Translating gives CAWGRILSSGANVLTF.